The 21 T cell receptor beta chains reported below all come from one sample, sequenced in a study of cytomegalovirus exposure and HLA in healthy donors. Primers included in the PCR were 60 Vbeta and 13 Jbeta primers. Generated by immunoSEQ multiplex PCR, the TCRdb table keeps only in-frame clones and is missing some. The data show about 160,000 clones, roughly four fifths seen once. The source material was PBMCs. These receptors all stem from a man aged 45-65 years in good health and CMV-seropositive.

The CDR3 region is CASSSTGISNQPQHF. The CDR3, as DNA: TGTGCCAGCAGCTCCACAGGGATCAGCAATCAGCCCCAGCATTTT. The rearrangement links TRBV5-5 to TRBJ1-5, with D perhaps matching TRBD1 (6 bases). V was clipped by 3 bases and J by 1 base, with 11 bases between them. This CDR3 is 15 amino acids long. Germline V gene lookup returns CDR1 SGHKS and CDR2 YYEKEE (reference sequence).

The CDR3 sequence: CASSQGRQGAYEQYF. The CDR3 DNA reads as TGCGCCAGCAGCCAAGGACGACAGGGGGCCTACGAGCAGTACTTC. This chain uses TRBV4-3 with TRBJ2-7, with 9 bases lining up with TRBD1. The ends lost 1 base at V and 2 bases at J; junction bases unmatched: 3. The CDR3 totals 15 residues. Looked up from germline, CDR1 is LGHNA and CDR2 is YSLEER.

J is TRBJ1-1 and V is TRBV4-1; D is uncertain. Between the trimmed V and J ends, which lost 0 bases and 4 bases, there was a span of 12 bases. Germline lookup yields CDR1 MGHRA and CDR2 YSYEKL. This CDR3 region has 15 residues. CDR3 in DNA: TGCGCCAGCAGCCAAGAGCCAGTAAAAATCACTGAAGCTTTCTTT. Amino acid sequence: CASSQEPVKITEAFF.

This chain links TRBV11-3 with TRBJ2-3, with TRBD2 as a possible D gene (5 bases). Germline V gene sequence: CDR1 SGHNT, CDR2 YENEEA. CDR3 length equals 13 residues. Trimming stripped 2 bases from V and 3 bases from J, with 6 bases between. The CDR3, as DNA: TGTGCCAGCAGCTTAAGGGAGACAGATACGCAGTATTTT. The encoded protein is CASSLRETDTQYF.

The chain is built from TRBV29-1 and TRBJ2-3, with TRBD1 matching over 7 bases. Trimming at V came to 7 bases and at J to 2 bases, leaving 9 bases not matched to a gene. Germline CDR1 and CDR2: SQVTM and ANQGSEA. The CDR3 contains 14 residues. The CDR3 DNA follows: TGCAGCGCCACGACAGGGAGCTTCACAGATACGCAGTATTTT. It encodes CSATTGSFTDTQYF.

V is TRBV18 and J is TRBJ2-3, with TRBD2 matching 9 bases. Germline trimming cut 6 bases from V and 2 bases from J; bases unmatched to any gene: 18. This CDR3 comprises 19 residues. CDR1 and CDR2 from the germline V gene are KGHSH and LQKENI. The CDR3: CASSPPGAGGLAFTDTQYF. As DNA, the CDR3 is TGTGCCAGCTCCCCTCCGGGGGCGGGAGGGCTGGCCTTCACAGATACGCAGTATTTT.

The chain recombines TRBV4-3 with TRBJ2-1; D gene unclear. The germline V and J ends were trimmed by 0 bases and 1 base, with 7 bases remaining between them. The length of the CDR3 is 15 residues. Germline values: CDR1 LGHNA, CDR2 YSLEER. CDR3 nucleotide sequence: TGCGCCAGCAGCCAAGACAGGCCATCCTACAATGAGCAGTTCTTC. This encodes CASSQDRPSYNEQFF.

This clone has just a few counts. V usage is TRBV28 and J usage is TRBJ1-3, with 9 positions matching TRBD1. From germline, CDR1 is MDHEN and CDR2 SYDVKM. V gave up 6 bases and J gave up 6 bases; unmatched junction bases: 6. The CDR3 has 14 residues. This chain's CDR3 is CASRDRGNKNTIYF. The DNA for the CDR3 is TGTGCCAGCAGGGACAGGGGCAATAAAAACACCATATATTTT.

V usage is TRBV14 and J usage is TRBJ1-1; 9 bases agree with TRBD1. This CDR3 is built from 14 residues. V was pared by 4 bases and J by 8 bases, with 8 bases of the junction left unmatched. Germline assignment: CDR1 SGHDN and CDR2 FVKESK. The CDR3 region has the DNA TGTGCCAGCAGCCTAAACCGGGACAGGGAAGAAGCTTTCTTT. Encoded protein: CASSLNRDREEAFF.

J is TRBJ2-7 and V is TRBV6-1, with 13 nucleotides matching TRBD2. The CDR3 totals 15 residues. Germline assignment: CDR1 MNHNS and CDR2 SASEGT. V gave up 6 bases and J gave up 5 bases; unmatched junction bases: 7. For the CDR3, the DNA is TGTGCCAGCAGCCGCGGACTAGCGGGAGTTAACGAGCAGTACTTC. This translates into CASSRGLAGVNEQYF.

V usage is TRBV30 and J usage is TRBJ2-7; D is uncertain. The CDR3 spans 11 residues. Germline V gene lookup returns CDR1 GTSNPN and CDR2 SVGIG (reference sequence). Between the trimmed V and J ends, which lost 1 base and 7 bases, there was a span of 8 bases. In DNA form, the CDR3 reads TGTGCCTGGAGTGCTCCGTATGAGCAGTACTTC. Its translation is CAWSAPYEQYF.

This clone was seen only once. This CDR3 is also generated by other DNA sequences in the sample. This chain connects TRBV30 to TRBJ1-3; 8 bases agree with TRBD1. The germline V gene has CDR1 GTSNPN and CDR2 SVGIG (reference sequence). The CDR3 totals 15 residues. V was clipped by 2 bases and J by 3 bases; unmatched bases: 6. The DNA for the CDR3 is TGTGCCTGGAGTCGCACAGGGGGAAGTGGAAACACCATATATTTT. Translated, it gives CAWSRTGGSGNTIYF. Full variable domain (rest looked up from reference TRBV30 and TRBJ1-3): SQTIHQWPATLVQPVGSPLSLECTVEGTSNPNLYWYRQAAGRGLQLLFYSVGIGQISSEVPQNLSASRPQDRQFILSSKKLLLSDSGFYLCAWSRTGGSGNTIYFGEGSWLTVV.

J is TRBJ1-5 and V is TRBV2, with 7 bases aligning to TRBD1. Losses at the gene ends were 8 bases for V and 6 bases for J; bases not matched to a gene: 7. Per germline, CDR1 SNHLY and CDR2 FYNNEI. The CDR3 runs 13 residues. CDR3 nucleotides: TGTGCCAGCGGGACAGATCGGGCTCAGCCCCAGCATTTT. Protein product: CASGTDRAQPQHF.

A single count supports this clone. The junction shows a germline mismatch at one end, possibly a read error. V and J are TRBV7-9 and TRBJ2-4, with 12 bases identical to TRBD2. The germline V gene encodes CDR1 SEHNR and CDR2 FQNEAQ (reference sequence). The CDR3 is 16 amino acids. Here the CDR3 reads CSSSPRTSGDINIQYF. The DNA of the CDR3 is TGTTCCAGCAGCCCCCGGACTAGCGGGGATATAAACATTCAGTACTTC.

This sequence joins TRBV4-1 and TRBJ2-1; TRBD1 matches 7 bases. This CDR3 spans 16 amino acids. Trimming removed 1 base from V and 3 bases from J; junction bases left unmatched: 6. Germline lookup yields CDR1 MGHRA and CDR2 YSYEKL. The CDR3 sequence: CASSQARDSLYNEQFF. In DNA form, the CDR3 reads TGCGCCAGCAGCCAAGCCAGGGACAGCCTCTACAATGAGCAGTTCTTC.

Only one count was recorded for this clone. The chain recombines TRBV5-6 with TRBJ1-4, with a tentative D call TRBD1 (6 bases). V shed 1 base and J shed 4 bases, with 11 bases lying between them. The CDR3 length is 15 residues. The germline V gene has CDR1 SGHDT and CDR2 YYEEEE. The CDR3 DNA follows: TGTGCCAGCAGCTTGAGGGACATCGGTAATGAAAAACTGTTTTTT. Translated: CASSLRDIGNEKLFF.

The rearrangement joins TRBV6-1 to TRBJ2-3; 12 bases are shared with TRBD2. The CDR3 loop spans 15 amino acids. CDR1 and CDR2 (germline): MNHNS, SASEGT. Losses at the gene ends were 6 bases for V and 4 bases for J; bases not matched to a gene: 5. The CDR3 reads CASRISSGGADTQYF. CDR3 nucleotide sequence: TGTGCCAGCAGGATTTCTAGCGGGGGGGCAGATACGCAGTATTTT.

J is TRBJ2-1 and V is TRBV5-1, with a weak D call TRBD1 (6 bases). The V gene lost 0 bases and the J gene lost 8 bases, with 12 bases spanning the gap. The germline V gene has CDR1 SGHRS and CDR2 YFSETQ. The length of the CDR3 is 14 residues. DNA for the CDR3: TGCGCCAGCAGCTTGGGACAGGTCTTCGATGAGCAGTTCTTC. The encoded protein is CASSLGQVFDEQFF.

This clone was picked up a small number of times. This chain uses TRBV5-1 with TRBJ2-5; maybe TRBD2 (6 bases). The CDR3 is 16 residues long. In germline, CDR1 is SGHRS, CDR2 YFSETQ. The ends were cut back, 3 bases at V and 4 bases at J, with 19 bases in the middle. The CDR3, as DNA: TGCGCCAGCAGCTCCCAAGCCGGGACTGCCGGAGAGACCCAGTACTTC. Amino acid sequence: CASSSQAGTAGETQYF.

The gene calls are TRBV19 and TRBJ1-2; TRBD1 might be the D (5 bases). V shed 2 bases and J shed 0 bases, with 7 bases lying between them. This CDR3 contains 14 residues. CDR1 LNHDA and CDR2 SQIVND come from the germline V gene (reference sequence). CDR3 sequence (DNA): TGTGCCAGTAGTATAACAGGTACTAACTATGGCTACACCTTC. It encodes CASSITGTNYGYTF.

The chain has TRBV7-6 and TRBJ1-4; D unclear. This CDR3 spans 12 amino acids. The germline V gene encodes CDR1 SGHVS and CDR2 FNYEAQ. Deletions cut 2 bases from V and 6 bases from J, with 4 bases between. The CDR3 DNA reads TGTGCCAGCAGCTTACGGGATGAAAAACTGTTTTTT. This sequence encodes CASSLRDEKLFF.